This entry lists 29 T cell receptor beta chains sequenced from one sample in a study of CD8+CD57+ T cells in acquired aplastic anemia (dated by TCRdb to the late 2010s). The sample was run on an Illumina HiSeq 2000. TCR beta VDJ combination and CDR3 sequence profiling used genomic DNA as the template. TCRdb's own reprocessing of the public reads used fastp at Q25 and MiXCR and kept productive beta chains. Each entry merges the rows of one CDR3 protein and shows their most common DNA and genes. Within this sample are 310,000 or so distinct CDR3 sequences, with 45% to 65% of them counted one time only. Around 1.2% of the sample lies in the top ten. Expansion of CD8+CD57+ cells had been shown by flow cytometry in the patients chosen for sequencing. Sample: sorted CD4+, CD8+, or CD8+CD57+ T cells (not recorded which) from PBMCs. The source is a human donor with aplastic anemia.

The chain carries TRBV5-1 and TRBJ1-5; weak D call: TRBD1 (5 bases). Germline-derived CDR1 and CDR2 are SGHRS and YFSETQ. This CDR3 comprises 14 residues. With 5 bases removed from V and 5 bases from J, the gap between germline ends came to 14 bases. The CDR3 region is CASRLLAGDQPQHF. CDR3 DNA: TGCGCCAGCAGGCTACTAGCGGGGGATCAGCCCCAGCATTTT.

V usage is TRBV18 and J usage is TRBJ2-1; perhaps D is TRBD1 or TRBD2 (5 bases each). The CDR3 covers 15 residues. Trimming took 6 bases from V and 6 from J, leaving 18 bases between them. Germline-derived CDR1 and CDR2 are KGHSH and LQKENI. CDR3 residues: CASSPPGRPSNEQFF. The CDR3 DNA reads TGTGCCAGCTCTCCGCCGGGACGTCCAAGCAATGAGCAGTTCTTC.

The chain has TRBV9 and TRBJ2-7; D gene ambiguous. The CDR3 loop spans 12 amino acids. Trimming left V 0 bases short and J 4 bases short, with 5 bases between. CDR1 and CDR2 from the germline V gene are SGDLS and YYNGEE. The CDR3, as DNA: TGTGCCAGCAGCGTAGACGAATACGAGCAGTACTTC. Translating it yields CASSVDEYEQYF.

The CDR3 DNA reads TGTGCCAGCAGTGAAACGGGAGGGAGTTACGAGCAGTACTTC. Protein product: CASSETGGSYEQYF. The chain links TRBV2 to TRBJ2-7; TRBD2 matches 8 bases. The junction had 4 bases not matched to a gene; V was cut back by 2 bases and J by 4 bases. The CDR3 is 14 amino acids. CDR1 and CDR2 from the germline V gene are SNHLY and FYNNEI.

The V gene is TRBV7-3, the J gene TRBJ2-1; weak D call: TRBD1 (5 bases). The germline V gene has CDR1 SGHTA and CDR2 FQGTGA. The CDR3 runs to 15 residues. The V gene lost 2 bases and the J gene lost 6 bases, with 14 bases spanning the gap. CDR3: CASSLGASYVNEQFF. CDR3 coding DNA: TGTGCCAGCAGCTTAGGGGCCTCATACGTCAATGAGCAGTTCTTC.

This clonotype was detected once. V gene TRBV20-1 combines with J gene TRBJ2-3; TRBD2 matches at 7 bases. This CDR3 is 13 amino acids long. Germline CDR1 reads DFQATT; CDR2 reads SNEGSKA (reference sequence). V was pared by 4 bases and J by 0 bases, with 1 base of the junction left unmatched. CDR3: CSAKRGSTDTQYF. CDR3 DNA sequence: TGCAGTGCTAAGCGGGGTAGCACAGATACGCAGTATTTT.

The chain links TRBV20-1 to TRBJ2-6; D is ambiguous. Looked up from germline, CDR1 is DFQATT and CDR2 is SNEGSKA (reference sequence). V lost 0 bases, J lost 3 bases, and 3 bases lay in between. CDR3 size: 13 residues. CDR3 bases: TGCAGTGCTAGAGATCTTGGGGCCAACGTCCTGACTTTC. This encodes CSARDLGANVLTF.

This chain joins TRBV20-1 and TRBJ1-5; TRBD1 might be the D (5 bases). V lost 5 bases, J lost 0 bases, and 14 bases lay in between. The CDR3 loop spans 15 amino acids. CDR1 DFQATT and CDR2 SNEGSKA come from the germline V gene (reference sequence). The DNA of the CDR3 is TGCAGTGCTGAGTCAGGGAGTCATAGCAATCAGCCCCAGCATTTT. Its protein is CSAESGSHSNQPQHF.

The sample holds a few counts of this clonotype. This chain links TRBV2 with TRBJ2-1; no clear D gene. Germline V gene sequence: CDR1 SNHLY, CDR2 FYNNEI. The CDR3 contains 12 residues. V lost 3 bases and J lost 4, with 4 bases in between. The CDR3 protein is CASSDGYNEQFF. For the CDR3, the DNA is TGTGCCAGCAGTGATGGGTACAATGAGCAGTTCTTC.

This clonotype was observed a few times. The chain is built from TRBV29-1 and TRBJ2-7; 7 bases line up with TRBD1. The V and J ends lost 7 bases and 2 bases, in that order; junction bases with no gene match: 5. CDR3 length: 12 amino acids. The V gene's germline CDR1 is SQVTM and CDR2 ANQGSEA. The CDR3 DNA sequence: TGCAGCGGCAAAGACAGGGCCTACGAGCAGTACTTC. This gives the protein CSGKDRAYEQYF.

J is TRBJ1-2 and V is TRBV15, with D perhaps TRBD1 (5 bases). The CDR3 runs 14 residues. Germline V CDR1 and CDR2: LNHNV, YYDKDF (reference sequence). Trimming stripped 3 bases from V and 2 bases from J, with 10 bases between. The DNA for the CDR3 is TGTGCCACCAGCAGCCCCCAGGGAAACTATGGCTACACCTTC. Translating it yields CATSSPQGNYGYTF.

V and J are TRBV5-1 and TRBJ2-1, with D perhaps TRBD1 (5 bases). CDR1 is SGHRS and CDR2 is YFSETQ in the germline V gene. V gave up 0 bases and J gave up 0 bases, with 10 bases separating them. This CDR3 contains 16 residues. The CDR3 loop is CASSLAGSSSYNEQFF. The CDR3 nucleotides read TGCGCCAGCAGCTTGGCAGGGTCGAGCTCCTACAATGAGCAGTTCTTC.

Ten or more counts support this clonotype. CDR3 sequence (DNA): TGTGCCAGCAGCTTAGCCGACAGGGCGGGTGGCTACACCTTC. Its translation: CASSLADRAGGYTF. This rearrangement joins TRBV7-2 to TRBJ1-2; TRBD1 matches 7 bases. The CDR3 has 14 residues. V trimming: 0 bases; J trimming: 7 bases; junction bases outside the gene matches: 5. Germline values: CDR1 SGHTA, CDR2 FQGNSA.

About this clonotype: The CDR3 does not end in the conserved phenylalanine or tryptophan, so this is likely a read error. The J gene is TRBJ1-5, the V gene TRBV24-1; D is uncertain. V was shortened by 7 bases and J by 0 bases, with 6 bases between the two germline ends. Per germline, CDR1 KGHDR and CDR2 SFDVKD. This CDR3 contains 13 residues. CDR3 nucleotides: TGTGCCACCAGGCAAGTTAGCAATCAGCCCCAGCATCTT. Amino acid sequence: CATRQVSNQPQHL.

This clonotype was counted many times. The chain is built from TRBV27 and TRBJ1-6; 7 nucleotides match TRBD1. Germline CDR1 is MNHEY and CDR2 is SMNVEV (reference sequence). The CDR3 is made up of 15 amino acids. V lost 2 bases to trimming and J lost 8 bases; unmatched junction nucleotides: 6. The CDR3 DNA follows: TGTGCCAGCAGTTTAGACAGGGCGATTTATTCACCCCTCCACTTT. Translated, it gives CASSLDRAIYSPLHF.

This clonotype was counted once. This chain uses TRBV29-1 with TRBJ1-1; D ambiguous. Deletions cut 5 bases from V and 1 base from J, with 5 bases between. The CDR3 runs 11 residues. Germline CDR1 SQVTM, CDR2 ANQGSEA. CDR3 sequence: CSVPKNTEAFF. The CDR3 bases are TGCAGCGTTCCGAAGAACACTGAAGCTTTCTTT.

The chain couples TRBV7-2 to TRBJ1-5, with 10 bases identical to TRBD1. The junction had 11 bases not matched to a gene; V was cut back by 6 bases and J by 9 bases. CDR1 is SGHTA and CDR2 is FQGNSA in the germline V gene. There are 15 residues in the CDR3. The CDR3 is CASSTGTGAALPQHF. CDR3 in DNA: TGTGCCAGCAGTACCGGGACAGGGGCCGCGCTGCCCCAGCATTTT.

This clonotype was recorded at least ten times. This chain links TRBV6-5 with TRBJ2-1; no definite D call. Per the germline V gene, CDR1 is MNHEY and CDR2 is SVGAGI. The CDR3 contains 13 residues. Trimming pared 10 bases from V and 3 bases from J, leaving 13 bases between. The chain's CDR3 is CATLSWNYNEQFF. CDR3 sequence (DNA): TGTGCCACCCTTTCGTGGAACTACAATGAGCAGTTCTTC.

A word on this clonotype: The junction and the germline gene differ at one end; a read error may be behind it. The DNA for the CDR3 is TGTGCCACCAGTGATTCCGGGACGGCGAGGGAGACCCAGCACTTC. Encoded protein: CATSDSGTARETQHF. The rearrangement uses TRBV24-1 and TRBJ2-5; D could derive from TRBD1 or TRBD2 (5 bases each). Germline V lookup: CDR1 KGHDR, CDR2 SFDVKD. CDR3 length: 15 amino acids.

Worth noting for this clonotype: A junction boundary mismatches the germline segment, possibly from a read error. The CDR3 DNA is TGTGCCGGCAGTGAAGACGGGACAGGGGAAGATCAGCCCCAGCATTTT. Translated, it gives CAGSEDGTGEDQPQHF. The chain has TRBV2 and TRBJ1-5, with 10 positions matching TRBD1. The CDR3 has 16 amino acids. In germline, CDR1 is SNHLY, CDR2 FYNNEI.

The genes are TRBV20-1 and TRBJ2-1; unclear D gene. CDR3 size: 16 residues. Trimming pared 2 bases from V and 3 bases from J, leaving 17 bases between. Germline V gene sequence: CDR1 DFQATT, CDR2 SNEGSKA (reference sequence). CDR3 protein: CSARKVGSASYNEQFF. CDR3 coding DNA: TGCAGTGCTAGAAAGGTCGGATCTGCAAGCTACAATGAGCAGTTCTTC.

This chain links TRBV15 with TRBJ1-5; 9 positions match TRBD1. Per germline, CDR1 LNHNV and CDR2 YYDKDF (reference sequence). This CDR3 is 16 amino acids long. The ends lost 0 bases at V and 7 bases at J; junction bases unmatched: 7. The DNA of the CDR3 is TGTGCCACCAGCAGAGATCTGGGACAGGGCCCACAGCCCCAGCATTTT. Translated, it gives CATSRDLGQGPQPQHF.

This rearrangement joins TRBV25-1 to TRBJ1-6; TRBD1 matches 7 bases. Germline loops: CDR1 MGHDK, CDR2 SYGVNS. This CDR3 is built from 16 residues. V lost 4 bases, J lost 6 bases, and 9 bases stayed unmatched. The CDR3 loop is CASSGTGPEFNSPLHF. DNA for the CDR3: TGTGCCAGCAGTGGGACAGGCCCGGAGTTTAATTCACCCCTCCACTTT. The entire variable domain, with the rest obtained from reference TRBV25-1 and TRBJ1-6, is as follows: EADIYQTPRYLVIGTGKKITLECSQTMGHDKMYWYQQDPGMELHLIHYSYGVNSTEKGDLSSESTVSRIRTEHFPLTLESARPSHTSQYLCASSGTGPEFNSPLHFGNGTRLTVT.

The J gene is TRBJ1-2, the V gene TRBV12-3 or TRBV12-4; TRBD1 is a possible D gene (6 bases). The V end was cut by 6 bases, the J end by 6 bases, with 20 bases between. The CDR3 loop spans 15 amino acids. CDR3 residues: CASSLRTGGRDGYTF. CDR3 in DNA: TGTGCCAGCAGCCTAAGAACTGGGGGGCGCGATGGCTACACCTTC.

This clonotype was picked up many times. The chain's CDR3 is CASSPWRSGELFF. In DNA form, the CDR3 reads TGTGCCAGCAGCCCTTGGAGGAGCGGGGAGCTGTTTTTT. The chain couples TRBV12-3 or TRBV12-4 to TRBJ2-2; weak D call: TRBD2 (5 bases). The V gene lost 6 bases and the J gene lost 7 bases, with 12 bases spanning the gap. The CDR3 runs to 13 residues.

This clonotype was observed many times. The CDR3 protein is CASSIRDGEQFF. DNA for the CDR3: TGTGCCAGCAGTATACGGGACGGTGAGCAGTTCTTC. The chain carries TRBV6-2 or TRBV6-3 and TRBJ2-1; D assignment may be TRBD1 or TRBD2 (5 bases each). V lost 5 bases, J lost 9 bases, and 11 bases lay in between. The CDR3 has 12 amino acids. Germline assignment: CDR1 MNHEY and CDR2 SVGEGT.

V and J are TRBV19 and TRBJ2-3, with TRBD2 identical over 10 bases. Germline V gene data show CDR1 as LNHDA and CDR2 as SQIVND (reference sequence). V shed 11 bases and J 1 base; nucleotides not matched to a gene: 12. This CDR3 contains 16 residues. CDR3: CAGNTSGTRGTDTQYF. CDR3 in DNA: TGTGCCGGCAACACTAGCGGGACGCGGGGCACAGATACGCAGTATTTT.

The sample holds many counts of this clonotype. The V and J genes are TRBV6-1 and TRBJ2-7; 8 bases align to TRBD2. CDR1 and CDR2 (germline): MNHNS, SASEGT. V lost 8 bases to trimming and J lost 6 bases; unmatched junction nucleotides: 9. The CDR3 has 13 residues. The CDR3 coding sequence is TGTGCCAGCTCTCGAGCGGGAGTCGTCGAGCAGTACTTC. This encodes CASSRAGVVEQYF.

For this clonotype: The junction and the germline gene differ at one end; a read error may be behind it. The chain uses TRBV12-3 or TRBV12-4 and TRBJ1-3, with D possibly being TRBD1 (6 bases). The CDR3 has 15 amino acids. The CDR3 DNA follows: TGTGCCAGCACCTCAAGCACAGGGTTCGTAAACACCATGTATTTT. Translated: CASTSSTGFVNTMYF.